The 27 T cell receptor beta chains presented below share a single source sample, sequenced in a study of blood T cell repertoires in COVID-19. Measured with immunoSEQ multiplex PCR; TCRdb has only the in-frame clones, and not every one. In the table there are 85,000 to 120,000 clones, around 87% of which are singletons. The sample taken for sequencing was peripheral blood. The source is a man aged 45-65 years with active or convalescent COVID-19.

The rearrangement uses TRBV11-2 and TRBJ1-2, with 7 nucleotides matching TRBD1. The CDR3 length is 14 residues. With V trimmed by 1 base and J by 3 bases, 2 bases remained unmatched. Germline CDR1 and CDR2: SGHAT and FQNNGV. CDR3 DNA sequence: TGTGCCAGCAGCTTAGGTGACAGGGACTATGGCTACACCTTC. Protein: CASSLGDRDYGYTF.

The rearrangement links TRBV28 to TRBJ2-7; possible D gene TRBD1, 5 bases. The CDR3 is made up of 12 amino acids. Germline CDR1 is MDHEN and CDR2 is SYDVKM. Trimming pared 2 bases from V and 6 bases from J, leaving 8 bases between. As DNA, the CDR3 is TGTGCCAGCAGTTTACGGACATCCGAGCAGTACGTC. Translated: CASSLRTSEQYV.

V and J are TRBV5-5 and TRBJ1-5, with D unclear. V gave up 0 bases and J gave up 0 bases, with 13 bases separating them. This CDR3 comprises 17 residues. Germline V gene data show CDR1 as SGHKS and CDR2 as YYEKEE (reference sequence). The CDR3: CASSLGAGFGSNQPQHF. Here the CDR3 DNA reads TGTGCCAGCAGCTTGGGGGCGGGATTTGGTAGCAATCAGCCCCAGCATTTT.

DNA for the CDR3: TGTGCCAGCAGCTCCCAACAGGGGGCAGGGACAGATACGCAGTATTTT. This encodes CASSSQQGAGTDTQYF. The chain carries TRBV7-9 and TRBJ2-3; 9 nucleotides agree with TRBD1. Germline V CDR1 and CDR2: SEHNR, FQNEAQ (reference sequence). CDR3 length: 16 amino acids. The V and J ends lost 4 bases and 3 bases, in that order; junction bases with no gene match: 8.

The V gene is TRBV5-4, the J gene TRBJ1-1; 7 bases are a match to TRBD1. J lost 0 bases, V lost 4 bases, and 9 bases had no gene match. The germline CDR1 and CDR2 sequences are SGHNT and YYREEE (reference sequence). This CDR3 is 16 amino acids long. Here the CDR3 DNA reads TGTGCCAGCAGCCAACAGGGGCAGGGAATGAACACTGAAGCTTTCTTT. Its protein is CASSQQGQGMNTEAFF.

The rearrangement links TRBV18 to TRBJ1-2; D remains unclear. Trimming removed 4 bases at V and 0 bases at J, with 9 bases between. The CDR3 has 14 residues. Germline CDR1 reads KGHSH; CDR2 reads LQKENI. This chain's CDR3 is CASSLTEANYGYTF. The CDR3 DNA reads as TGTGCCAGCTCACTTACCGAGGCTAACTATGGCTACACCTTC.

The sample holds one count of this clone. The V gene is TRBV30, the J gene TRBJ2-3, with a tentative D call TRBD1 (6 bases). Germline V gene sequence: CDR1 GTSNPN, CDR2 SVGIG (reference sequence). The CDR3 extends over 16 amino acids. Trimming stripped 5 bases from V and 0 bases from J, with 18 bases between. For the CDR3, the DNA is TGTGCCTGGGGCTACGGACAGCCGCTTAGCACAGATACGCAGTATTTT. It encodes CAWGYGQPLSTDTQYF.

This chain links TRBV3-1 (or the pseudogene TRBV3-2) with TRBJ1-1; D possibly corresponds to TRBD1 (5 bases). Looked up from germline, CDR1 is LGHDT and CDR2 is YNNKEL (reference sequence). This CDR3 region has 13 residues. The ends were cut back, 0 bases at V and 6 bases at J, with 8 bases in the middle. The CDR3 bases are TGTGCCAGCAGCCAAGAGTGGGGGGCTGAAGCTTTCTTT. Translation: CASSQEWGAEAFF.

This clone appeared once. The rearrangement links TRBV6-5 to TRBJ2-7; 11 positions agree with TRBD1. This CDR3 is 13 amino acids long. V shed 6 bases, J shed 6 bases, and the junction held 4 bases outside the gene matches. Germline values: CDR1 MNHEY, CDR2 SVGAGI. The CDR3 bases are TGTGCCAGCAGGAGGGACAGGGGGTCCGAGCAGTACGTC. This gives the protein CASRRDRGSEQYV.

The chain is built from TRBV7-2 and TRBJ2-3, with a weak D call TRBD2 (6 bases). The V and J ends lost 2 bases and 6 bases respectively, with 9 bases between them. The CDR3 totals 13 residues. The germline CDR1 and CDR2 sequences are SGHTA and FQGNSA. The CDR3 DNA sequence: TGTGCCAGCAGCTTAACTAGCTTGGATACGCAGTATTTT. The encoded protein is CASSLTSLDTQYF. Complete variable domain (other parts from reference TRBV7-2 and TRBJ2-3): GAGVSQSPSNKVTEKGKDVELRCDPISGHTALYWYRQSLGQGLEFLIYFQGNSAPDKSGLPSDRFSAERTGGSVSTLTIQRTQQEDSAVYLCASSLTSLDTQYFGPGTRLTVL.

The chain combines TRBV28 with TRBJ1-2; D gene ambiguous. The CDR3 has 14 amino acids. Trimming pared 5 bases from V and 0 bases from J, leaving 10 bases between. The germline CDR1 and CDR2 sequences are MDHEN and SYDVKM. The CDR3 spells CASSLPGTNYGYTF. The DNA of the CDR3 is TGTGCCAGCAGTCTCCCGGGGACTAACTATGGCTACACCTTC.

J is TRBJ1-5 and V is TRBV18, with 7 positions matching TRBD1. V shed 4 bases, J shed 5 bases, and the junction held 8 bases outside the gene matches. CDR1 is KGHSH, CDR2 LQKENI, per germline. This CDR3 is built from 15 residues. DNA for the CDR3: TGTGCCAGCTCACGAGTGGGGCAGGGGGATCAGCCCCAGCATTTT. Protein product: CASSRVGQGDQPQHF. Full variable domain (outside the CDR3, taken from reference TRBV18 and TRBJ1-5): NAGVMQNPRHLVRRRGQEARLRCSPMKGHSHVYWYRQLPEEGLKFMVYLQKENIIDESGMPKERFSAEFPKEGPSILRIQQVVRGDSAAYFCASSRVGQGDQPQHFGDGTRLSIL.

This chain connects TRBV6-5 to TRBJ2-3, with 8 bases aligning to TRBD1. Trimming removed 11 bases from V and 4 bases from J; junction bases left unmatched: 14. The CDR3 sequence is 15 residues long. Germline V CDR1 and CDR2: MNHEY, SVGAGI. CDR3 sequence (DNA): TGTGCCGCCGCTCCTGGACAGGGAAATTCAGATACGCAGTATTTT. It codes for CAAAPGQGNSDTQYF.

The chain has TRBV19 and TRBJ2-2, with 12 nucleotides matching TRBD2. Looked up from germline, CDR1 is LNHDA and CDR2 is SQIVND (reference sequence). The junction had 9 bases not matched to a gene; V was cut back by 5 bases and J by 5 bases. The CDR3 consists of 17 residues. The CDR3 DNA reads as TGTGCCAGTAGTCCGTCTAGCGGGGGGGCCGTAACCGGGGAGCTGTTTTTT. It is translated as CASSPSSGGAVTGELFF.

The CDR3 loop is CASSITQQTGNGYTF. The CDR3 region has the DNA TGTGCCAGCAGCATAACCCAGCAGACAGGGAATGGCTACACCTTC. The chain joins TRBV28 to TRBJ1-2; 7 nucleotides align to TRBD1. CDR3 length: 15 amino acids. Trimming took 6 bases from V and 6 from J; bases not matched to a gene: 13. Germline lookup yields CDR1 MDHEN and CDR2 SYDVKM.

The chain recombines TRBV29-1 with TRBJ2-1; TRBD1 aligns across 7 bases. V was pared by 0 bases and J by 1 base, with 0 bases of the junction left unmatched. The CDR3 length is 14 residues. Germline V gene lookup returns CDR1 SQVTM and CDR2 ANQGSEA. The DNA for the CDR3 is TGCAGCGTTGAAGACAGGGGGTCCTACAATGAGCAGTTCTTC. Protein sequence: CSVEDRGSYNEQFF.

In DNA, the CDR3 is TGTGCCAGCAGCTTAGATAACAATGGTAATTCACCCCTCCACTTT. Protein: CASSLDNNGNSPLHF. The genes are TRBV7-6 and TRBJ1-6; D is unclear. The ends were cut back, 1 base at V and 6 bases at J, with 10 bases in the middle. Germline V gene lookup returns CDR1 SGHVS and CDR2 FNYEAQ. The length of the CDR3 is 15 residues.

The V and J genes are TRBV14 and TRBJ1-1; perhaps TRBD1 as D (5 bases). The germline V gene has CDR1 SGHDN and CDR2 FVKESK. Trimming removed 5 bases from V and 4 bases from J, with 14 bases in between. The CDR3 totals 14 residues. CDR3 coding DNA: TGTGCCAGCAGCTCACTCCCAGGGTCCACTGAAGCTTTCTTT. It specifies CASSSLPGSTEAFF.

This clone was seen only once. The chain couples TRBV6-5 to TRBJ1-1; D unresolved. Germline CDR1 reads MNHEY; CDR2 reads SVGAGI. Trimming removed 7 bases from V and 2 bases from J, with 11 bases in between. The CDR3 loop spans 13 amino acids. CDR3 nucleotide sequence: TGTGCCAGCACCCCCACAGCTAACACTGAAGCTTTCTTT. It is translated as CASTPTANTEAFF.

The rearrangement joins TRBV28 to TRBJ1-2, with D possibly matching TRBD1 (5 bases). The germline V gene has CDR1 MDHEN and CDR2 SYDVKM. V dropped 7 bases and J dropped 8 bases, with 26 bases sitting between them. The CDR3 loop spans 16 amino acids. The CDR3 region is CASNPAPHYQGGGYTF. The CDR3 bases are TGTGCCAGCAACCCCGCCCCCCACTATCAGGGAGGAGGCTACACCTTC.

CDR3 sequence: CAWSAPDRQSQPQHF. Written as DNA, the CDR3 is TGTGCCTGGAGTGCCCCTGACAGGCAGAGTCAGCCCCAGCATTTT. V and J are TRBV30 and TRBJ1-5, with a tentative D call TRBD1 (6 bases). The CDR3 consists of 15 residues. Looked up from germline, CDR1 is GTSNPN and CDR2 is SVGIG (reference sequence). Trimming stripped 1 base from V and 6 bases from J, with 16 bases between. The variable domain in full, with the rest retrieved from reference TRBV30 and TRBJ1-5, is SQTIHQWPATLVQPVGSPLSLECTVEGTSNPNLYWYRQAAGRGLQLLFYSVGIGQISSEVPQNLSASRPQDRQFILSSKKLLLSDSGFYLCAWSAPDRQSQPQHFGDGTRLSIL.

The CDR3 sequence: CATSDSRTGNTGELFF. CDR3 in DNA: TGTGCCACCAGTGATTCGAGGACAGGGAACACCGGGGAGCTGTTTTTT. This chain links TRBV24-1 with TRBJ2-2, with 7 bases aligning to TRBD1. V shed 2 bases, J shed 1 base, and the junction held 3 bases outside the gene matches. This CDR3 is 16 amino acids long. From germline, CDR1 is KGHDR and CDR2 SFDVKD.

The chain joins TRBV3-1 (or the pseudogene TRBV3-2) to TRBJ1-2; 10 bases are a match to TRBD1. The CDR3 covers 16 residues. V lost 4 bases and J lost 4; bases outside the gene matches: 9. Germline V lookup: CDR1 LGHDT, CDR2 YNNKEL (reference sequence). CDR3 in DNA: TGTGCCAGCAGCCGTAATAACCGGGACAGGGGCTATGGCTACACCTTC. This sequence encodes CASSRNNRDRGYGYTF.

The chain couples TRBV15 to TRBJ1-3; maybe TRBD1 (5 bases). The CDR3 consists of 15 residues. V lost 0 bases to trimming and J lost 0 bases, with 6 bases between them. Germline loops: CDR1 LNHNV, CDR2 YYDKDF (reference sequence). CDR3 nucleotides: TGTGCCACCAGCAGAGAAAGGGGCTCTGGAAACACCATATATTTT. This sequence encodes CATSRERGSGNTIYF.

The chain recombines TRBV12-3 or TRBV12-4 with TRBJ1-2, with 8 positions matching TRBD1. The CDR3 is 13 residues long. After removal of 3 bases from V and 8 bases from J, the junction contained 5 bases not matched to a gene. The CDR3 sequence is CASSLDRVGGYTF. CDR3 DNA: TGTGCCAGCAGTTTGGACAGGGTTGGAGGCTACACCTTC.

This clone was detected a few times. The chain carries TRBV4-3 and TRBJ2-1; D uncertain. Germline V gene lookup returns CDR1 LGHNA and CDR2 YSLEER. The ends were cut back, 0 bases at V and 9 bases at J, with 9 bases in the middle. The CDR3 runs 13 residues. The CDR3 nucleotides are TGCGCCAGCAGCCAAGAACACTGGAGTGAGCAGTTCTTC. Protein sequence: CASSQEHWSEQFF.

The chain joins TRBV7-2 to TRBJ1-5; D is perhaps TRBD1 (5 bases). The CDR3 covers 13 residues. CDR1 and CDR2 from the germline V gene are SGHTA and FQGNSA. Trimming stripped 1 base from V and 9 bases from J, with 10 bases between. This CDR3 reads CASSLGGEPPQHF. The CDR3 DNA is TGTGCCAGCAGCTTAGGGGGGGAGCCGCCCCAGCATTTT.